This T cell receptor (beta chain) stems from a study of PD-L1 blockade in urothelial cancer. About the research overall: Male sex and bladder-origin urothelial cancer were recorded for twenty-five of 29 patients. Study results and caveats: Below-median pretreatment blood TCR clonality was a predictor of better survival.

Time point defined: pretreatment peripheral blood. Pretreatment sampling and on-treatment sampling together yielded between 1 and 8 samples for each patient. The CDR3 extends over 16 amino acids. J gave up 7 bases and V 0 bases, and 6 bases lay outside the gene matches. The V gene's germline CDR1 is LGHNA and CDR2 YNFKEQ. This clone came up a few times. Antigen specificity is unknown. Synthetic spike-ins, TCR analog templates, were added into each PCR. Only in-frame clones appear in the TCRdb table, and some are missing; sequencing was by immunoSEQ multiplex PCR. Counted here are some 63,000 clones, approximately 80% occurring once; the ten biggest clones make up more than 5%.

The chain links TRBV4-2 to TRBJ2-1; 10 bases align to TRBD2. Here the sequenced sample was PBMCs, taken around atezolizumab (anti-PD-L1) treatment. This TCR was recovered from a man aged 70 or older with urothelial cancer. The CDR3 DNA sequence: TGTGCCAGCAGCCAAGAAGCGGGAGGGCCGGGGAATGAGCAGTTCTTC. This translates into CASSQEAGGPGNEQFF.